This T cell receptor beta chain was profiled in a study of cytomegalovirus exposure and HLA in healthy donors. Whole-study context: As released early, the data held 85 million to 95 million unique TCRs from HLA-typed donors.

Trimming left V 5 bases short and J 0 bases short, with 11 bases between. From germline, CDR1 is SGHDT and CDR2 YYEEEE. CDR3 length: 15 residues. Study-level results: DRB1 had the most TCR associations and HLA-C the fewest, a later analysis found, with rates varying by HLA locus. With further analysis later on, most CMV-associated TCR beta chains appeared HLA-restricted.

Primers for the PCR totalled 60 Vbeta and 13 Jbeta. Clones were read by immunoSEQ multiplex PCR, and TCRdb kept only the in-frame ones, dropping some. The sample has under 200,000 clones, roughly 82% seen once. Turning to this clone: Antigen: not known.

This clonotype originated in a woman aged 50 to 60 in good health and CMV-seropositive. The sample was PBMCs. This chain joins TRBV5-6 and TRBJ2-2, with a possible D match to TRBD1 (6 bases). CDR3 DNA: TGTGCCAGCAGACGGACAGCTACGAACACCGGGGAGCTGTTTTTT. Translating gives CASRRTATNTGELFF. The full variable domain, its missing parts supplied by reference TRBV5-6 and TRBJ2-2, is DAGVTQSPTHLIKTRGQQVTLRCSPKSGHDTVSWYQQALGQGPQFIFQYYEEEERQRGNFPDRFSGHQFPNYSSELNVNALLLGDSALYLCASRRTATNTGELFFGEGSRLTVL.